The 5 T cell receptor beta chains below were found in one sample sequenced in a study of kidney transplant recipient with SARS-CoV-2 infection (dated by TCRdb to about 2021). TCRdb lists the instrument as Illumina MiSeq. TCRdb reworked the public reads: Q25 trimming with fastp, MiXCR clone assembly, productive beta chains retained. Records with the same CDR3 protein are collapsed into one entry carrying the most frequent genes and DNA. In this sample the table shows approximately 250,000 distinct CDR3 sequences, around 26% of which occur a single time. Together, the top ten hold less than 8.5% of the sample. The sample's time point, from its label and the paper: pre-pandemic baseline sample and day 111 after first positive SARS-CoV-2 test. This sample comprised a blood sample, obtained at baseline and on roughly day 110 from a kidney transplant recipient. Receptor source: a male patient aged 25-45 years who had COVID-19 and was a kidney transplant recipient. After a transplant, some T cells may be of graft donor origin.

This clonotype appeared a few times. V is TRBV12-3 or TRBV12-4 and J is TRBJ2-3; 7 bases fit TRBD1. The CDR3 spans 20 residues. J gave up 0 bases and V 5 bases, and 20 bases lay outside the gene matches. CDR3 bases: TGTGCCAGCAGTCGAGCGAGGGGGCAGGAATTTCGGCTCAGCACAGATACGCAGTATTTT. Protein sequence: CASSRARGQEFRLSTDTQYF.

Concerning this clonotype: A read error is possible here, since a much larger clone lies one base away. This chain connects TRBV28 to TRBJ2-6; D is undetermined. This CDR3 has 15 residues. Germline V gene lookup returns CDR1 MDHEN and CDR2 SYDVKM. Deletions cut 6 bases from V and 0 bases from J, with 9 bases between. DNA of the CDR3: TGTGCCAGCAGCGTACAGCTCTCTGGGGCCAACGTCCTGACTTTC. This codes for CASSVQLSGANVLTF. The full variable domain, rest sourced from reference TRBV28 and TRBJ2-6, is DVKVTQSSRYLVKRTGEKVFLECVQDMDHENMFWYRQDPGLGLRLIYFSYDVKMKEKGDIPEGYSVSREKKERFSLILESASTNQTSMYLCASSVQLSGANVLTFGAGSRLTVL.

This clonotype occurred many times. This chain's CDR3 is CASGDAILQGKTYGYTF. The CDR3 nucleotides are TGTGCTAGTGGTGATGCCATTTTGCAGGGAAAGACCTATGGCTACACCTTC. The chain couples TRBV12-5 to TRBJ1-2, with a weak D call TRBD1 (5 bases). Germline V lookup: CDR1 LGHNT, CDR2 FRNRAP. Trimming pared 5 bases from V and 4 bases from J, leaving 23 bases between. This CDR3 spans 17 amino acids.

This clonotype was counted only a few times. The chain carries TRBV5-1 and TRBJ2-3; the match to TRBD2 covers 15 bases. The CDR3 runs 19 residues. Germline V CDR1 and CDR2: SGHRS, YFSETQ. J gave up 1 base and V 4 bases, and 10 bases lay outside the gene matches. This CDR3 reads CASSRAGLAGGPRTDTQYF. In DNA form, the CDR3 reads TGCGCCAGCAGCAGAGCGGGACTAGCGGGGGGCCCCCGCACAGATACGCAGTATTTT.

V and J are TRBV7-6 and TRBJ2-3; D is ambiguous. Germline assignment: CDR1 SGHVS and CDR2 FNYEAQ. Trimming cost V 5 bases and J 2 bases, with 11 bases left between them. This CDR3 is 14 amino acids long. As DNA, the CDR3 is TGTGCCAGCAGCCCACGGAGTGACACAGATACGCAGTATTTT. This encodes CASSPRSDTDTQYF.